This T cell receptor beta chain was identified in a study of somatic mutations in cytotoxic T cells in rheumatoid arthritis. With respect to this clone: Its antigen is unknown.

Clones were read by immunoSEQ multiplex PCR, and TCRdb kept only the in-frame ones, dropping some. This sample has roughly 10,000 clones, with about 75% found just once. Study results and limitations: For rheumatoid arthritis patients, CD8+ clonality increased with age, whereas it did not in healthy controls.

Losses at the gene ends were 5 bases for V and 2 bases for J; bases not matched to a gene: 11. Germline V gene sequence: CDR1 MNHEY, CDR2 SMNVEV (reference sequence). There are 17 residues in the CDR3. Sequencing used CD8+ T cells sorted from blood. This receptor was taken from an adult with rheumatoid arthritis. The V call is TRBV27, the J call TRBJ2-2; the match to TRBD2 covers 7 bases. The CDR3 reads CASSAPRDYSNTGELFF. In DNA form, the CDR3 reads TGTGCCAGCAGTGCCCCCCGGGACTACTCAAACACCGGGGAGCTGTTTTTT.